The 27 T cell receptor beta chains below come from one sample, sequenced in a study of control samples from healthy donors and cancer patients (dated by TCRdb to the early 2020s). The method was the immunoSEQ multiplex PCR assay. Sourced from immuneACCESS, this table was stored by TCRdb with only in-frame sequences that have V and J called. A share of the clones is absent; for the studies checked, an unresolved V gene accounts for under half, and the remainder has no known explanation. Counted in this sample were about 75,000 clones; approximately 94% of them appeared once. Clones ranked in the top ten supply under 7.5% of the sample. The sample was blood. The receptors originated from a woman between 40 and 55 years old in good health.

The rearrangement uses TRBV25-1 and TRBJ1-2; tentative D call: TRBD1 (5 bases). The length of the CDR3 is 14 residues. The ends were cut back, 3 bases at V and 4 bases at J, with 12 bases in the middle. Germline loops: CDR1 MGHDK, CDR2 SYGVNS. The CDR3 DNA follows: TGTGCCAGCAGTGAGGGAGAGGGGTCCTATGGCTACACCTTC. It specifies CASSEGEGSYGYTF.

V gene TRBV9 combines with J gene TRBJ1-2, with D perhaps TRBD1 (5 bases). Germline V gene lookup returns CDR1 SGDLS and CDR2 YYNGEE. This CDR3 is 13 amino acids long. The V end lost 5 bases, the J end lost 3 bases, and 11 bases lay between the germline ends. CDR3 sequence (DNA): TGTGCCAGCAGTAGTGGGGCGGACTATGGCTACACCTTC. Protein product: CASSSGADYGYTF.

CDR3 sequence: CASGRGQLGTEAFF. The DNA for the CDR3 is TGTGCTAGTGGGCGGGGACAGCTAGGCACTGAAGCTTTCTTT. The rearrangement joins TRBV12-5 to TRBJ1-1; 7 nucleotides match TRBD1. Germline V gene lookup returns CDR1 LGHNT and CDR2 FRNRAP. The CDR3 runs to 14 residues. V lost 6 bases and J lost 4; bases outside the gene matches: 8.

This clone was found once. The chain links TRBV18 to TRBJ1-6; tentatively, D is TRBD1 (5 bases). Germline V gene lookup returns CDR1 KGHSH and CDR2 LQKENI. Trimming removed 3 bases from V and 2 bases from J, with 14 bases in between. The CDR3 length is 17 residues. The CDR3 protein is CASSPPPGTTYNSPLHF. The DNA for the CDR3 is TGTGCCAGCTCACCCCCGCCCGGGACGACCTATAATTCACCCCTCCACTTT.

This chain connects TRBV9 to TRBJ2-1, with 9 bases identical to TRBD1. CDR3 size: 17 residues. CDR1 and CDR2 from the germline V gene are SGDLS and YYNGEE. J was trimmed by 4 bases and V by 3 bases; bases with no gene match: 11. CDR3 bases: TGTGCCAGCAGCGCAAGACGACCGGGACAGGGTTACAATGAGCAGTTCTTC. It translates to CASSARRPGQGYNEQFF. The full variable domain, rest sourced from reference TRBV9 and TRBJ2-1, is DSGVTQTPKHLITATGQRVTLRCSPRSGDLSVYWYQQSLDQGLQFLIQYYNGEERAKGNILERFSAQQFPDLHSELNLSSLELGDSALYFCASSARRPGQGYNEQFFGPGTRLTVL.

This chain connects TRBV6-5 to TRBJ2-3, with D maybe TRBD2 (5 bases). Germline CDR1 and CDR2: MNHEY and SVGAGI. Between the trimmed V and J ends, which lost 0 bases and 6 bases, there was a span of 16 bases. The CDR3 is 16 amino acids. CDR3 amino acids: CASSYSRRPRRDTQYF. The CDR3 DNA sequence: TGTGCCAGCAGTTACTCGAGGCGACCCAGGAGGGATACGCAGTATTTT.

The rearrangement links TRBV7-3 to TRBJ2-3; TRBD2 matches 7 bases. Germline loops: CDR1 SGHTA, CDR2 FQGTGA. The CDR3 totals 14 residues. Germline trimming cut 3 bases from V and 8 bases from J; bases unmatched to any gene: 8. The CDR3 sequence: CASSLGGGEGTQYF. The CDR3 nucleotides are TGTGCCAGCAGCTTGGGCGGCGGGGAGGGTACGCAGTATTTT.

This rearrangement joins TRBV7-3 to TRBJ2-1; D is unclear. Germline CDR1 reads SGHTA; CDR2 reads FQGTGA. The ends were cut back, 2 bases at V and 9 bases at J, with 5 bases in the middle. This CDR3 region has 11 residues. CDR3 in DNA: TGTGCCAGCAGCTTAGGAACTGAGCAGTTCTTC. This sequence encodes CASSLGTEQFF.

This chain uses TRBV5-6 with TRBJ2-7; D is unresolved. The germline V gene has CDR1 SGHDT and CDR2 YYEEEE. V was trimmed by 0 bases and J by 3 bases, leaving 7 bases between them. The CDR3 totals 13 residues. The CDR3 DNA reads TGTGCCAGCAGCTTGGGGGTGGGCTACGAGCAGTACTTC. Encoded protein: CASSLGVGYEQYF.

The rearrangement uses TRBV6-6 and TRBJ1-1, with D perhaps matching TRBD1 (5 bases). V was clipped by 5 bases and J by 14 bases, with 12 bases between them. Germline V gene sequence: CDR1 MNHNY, CDR2 SVGAGI (reference sequence). This CDR3 is built from 10 residues. CDR3 in amino acids: CASSPGGAFF. In DNA, the CDR3 is TGTGCCAGCAGTCCCGGGGGAGCCTTCTTT.

V gene TRBV9 combines with J gene TRBJ1-5; no clear D gene. The CDR3 runs 14 residues. The V gene's germline CDR1 is SGDLS and CDR2 YYNGEE. V gave up 0 bases and J gave up 4 bases, with 8 bases separating them. CDR3 bases: TGTGCCAGCAGCGTAGGGGGAGAAAATCAGCCCCAGCATTTT. This translates into CASSVGGENQPQHF.

The J gene is TRBJ2-7, the V gene TRBV7-6; 12 nucleotides align to TRBD2. Trimming removed 2 bases from V and 3 bases from J; junction bases left unmatched: 2. Looked up from germline, CDR1 is SGHVS and CDR2 is FNYEAQ. CDR3 length equals 15 residues. CDR3 protein: CASSLTSGGNYEQYF. The CDR3 coding sequence is TGTGCCAGCAGCTTAACTAGCGGGGGGAACTACGAGCAGTACTTC.

Of note for this clone: This specimen includes other DNA sequences encoding the same CDR3. The V and J genes are TRBV18 and TRBJ1-1; TRBD1 is a possible D gene (5 bases). V was shortened by 3 bases and J by 1 base, with 6 bases between the two germline ends. CDR1 KGHSH and CDR2 LQKENI come from the germline V gene. The CDR3 runs to 13 residues. In DNA form, the CDR3 reads TGTGCCAGCTCACCGGGGGGGAACACTGAAGCTTTCTTT. Encoded protein: CASSPGGNTEAFF.

The chain couples TRBV24-1 to TRBJ2-2; 7 bases are a match to TRBD1. CDR1 is KGHDR, CDR2 SFDVKD, per germline. V dropped 9 bases and J dropped 1; count of bases not matched to a gene: 7. The CDR3 runs 15 residues. CDR3 nucleotide sequence: TGTGCCACCCAAAGCACAGGGGTGAACACCGGGGAGCTGTTTTTT. It is translated as CATQSTGVNTGELFF.

The chain combines TRBV6-4 with TRBJ2-3, with D maybe TRBD2 (5 bases). The germline V gene has CDR1 MRHNA and CDR2 SNTAGT. The CDR3 runs to 15 residues. Between the trimmed V and J ends, which lost 1 base and 4 bases, there was a span of 12 bases. The CDR3 DNA reads TGTGCCAGCAGTGACTGGGGAGCCACCCCAGATACGCAGTATTTT. It yields the protein CASSDWGATPDTQYF.

The CDR3 DNA reads TGTGCCAGCAGCCGGGACACCACAGATACGCAGTATTTT. Its protein is CASSRDTTDTQYF. The V call is TRBV5-6, the J call TRBJ2-3; the D gene is possibly TRBD1 (6 bases). CDR1 is SGHDT and CDR2 is YYEEEE in the germline V gene. The CDR3 consists of 13 residues. Trimming took off 4 bases at V and 2 bases at J, with 8 bases between the two ends.

The gene calls are TRBV5-1 and TRBJ1-1; D possibly corresponds to TRBD1 (5 bases). Germline-derived CDR1 and CDR2 are SGHRS and YFSETQ. V was shortened by 0 bases and J by 4 bases, with 7 bases between the two germline ends. This CDR3 comprises 13 residues. The CDR3 nucleotides are TGCGCCAGCAGCTTGGGGGACGGCACTGAAGCTTTCTTT. Protein: CASSLGDGTEAFF.

V usage is TRBV7-8 and J usage is TRBJ1-3; tentatively, D is TRBD1 (6 bases). Germline loops: CDR1 SGHVS, CDR2 FQNEAQ. V dropped 1 base and J dropped 3 bases, with 19 bases sitting between them. There are 18 residues in the CDR3. The CDR3 DNA is TGTGCCAGCAGCTTAGAGGGCAGGGGATGGGTTAATGGAAACACCATATATTTT. This codes for CASSLEGRGWVNGNTIYF.

The rearrangement uses TRBV27 and TRBJ2-7; D not certain. Trimming removed 4 bases at V and 3 bases at J, with 7 bases between. The CDR3 is 12 residues long. CDR1 and CDR2 from the germline V gene are MNHEY and SMNVEV (reference sequence). Here the CDR3 DNA reads TGTGCCAGCAGTTCCTCGGGCTACGAGCAGTACTTC. This translates into CASSSSGYEQYF.

This chain connects TRBV12-3 or TRBV12-4 to TRBJ1-2; D ambiguous. The CDR3 has 13 residues. V lost 7 bases and J lost 2, with 11 bases in between. The CDR3 spells CASTIGMNYGYTF. The CDR3 nucleotides read TGTGCCAGCACCATTGGGATGAACTATGGCTACACCTTC.

V usage is TRBV27 and J usage is TRBJ2-7; D may correspond to TRBD1 or TRBD2 (5 bases each). Per the germline V gene, CDR1 is MNHEY and CDR2 is SMNVEV (reference sequence). Deletions cut 1 base from V and 4 bases from J, with 14 bases between. The CDR3 is made up of 15 amino acids. CDR3 residues: CASSLFPGPIYEQYF. Written as DNA, the CDR3 is TGTGCCAGCAGTTTATTCCCGGGACCGATTTACGAGCAGTACTTC.

The V gene is TRBV11-2, the J gene TRBJ1-2, with D perhaps TRBD1 (5 bases). Germline lookup yields CDR1 SGHAT and CDR2 FQNNGV. The CDR3 totals 17 residues. With 1 base removed from V and 2 bases from J, the gap between germline ends came to 17 bases. CDR3: CASSLVWDVNRNYGYTF. The CDR3 nucleotides read TGTGCCAGCAGCTTAGTATGGGACGTGAACAGGAACTATGGCTACACCTTC.

The chain uses TRBV15 and TRBJ1-2; tentatively, D is TRBD1 (6 bases). Germline V CDR1 and CDR2: LNHNV, YYDKDF (reference sequence). The V end was cut by 8 bases, the J end by 4 bases, with 11 bases between. The CDR3 is 12 residues long. The CDR3 bases are TGTGCCACCGGGGGGGCGTTCTATGGCTACACCTTC. Its translation: CATGGAFYGYTF.

The genes are TRBV5-1 and TRBJ2-7, with unresolved D. Germline V gene data show CDR1 as SGHRS and CDR2 as YFSETQ. This CDR3 region has 13 residues. The V end was cut by 1 base, the J end by 3 bases, with 8 bases between. The CDR3 loop is CASSLKAGYEQYF. DNA for the CDR3: TGCGCCAGCAGCTTGAAAGCCGGCTACGAGCAGTACTTC. Supplemented by reference TRBV5-1 and TRBJ2-7, the full variable domain reads KAGVTQTPRYLIKTRGQQVTLSCSPISGHRSVSWYQQTPGQGLQFLFEYFSETQRNKGNFPGRFSGRQFSNSRSEMNVSTLELGDSALYLCASSLKAGYEQYFGPGTRLTVT.

The chain couples TRBV7-6 to TRBJ2-5; TRBD2 matches at 10 bases. The trim removed 2 bases at V and 5 bases at J, leaving 11 bases unmatched. Germline CDR1 reads SGHVS; CDR2 reads FNYEAQ. This CDR3 has 17 amino acids. CDR3 nucleotides: TGTGCCAGCAGCTTATTCGAAACTAGCGGGGCTCTGGAGACCCAGTACTTC. Protein sequence: CASSLFETSGALETQYF.

The chain uses TRBV10-2 and TRBJ1-2; a weak D match, TRBD1 (6 bases). The CDR3 spans 13 residues. CDR1 is WSHSY and CDR2 is SAAADI in the germline V gene. The V gene lost 7 bases and the J gene lost 8 bases, with 17 bases spanning the gap. The CDR3 loop reads CASTAGPQGGYTF. The CDR3 DNA is TGCGCCAGCACCGCCGGGCCCCAGGGGGGCTACACCTTC.

This clone came up once. This rearrangement joins TRBV9 to TRBJ1-2; TRBD1 aligns across 9 bases. Germline-derived CDR1 and CDR2 are SGDLS and YYNGEE. This CDR3 comprises 15 residues. The V gene end was trimmed by 2 bases and the J gene end by 8 bases; junction bases not matched to a gene: 10. CDR3 residues: CASSVGQGPYMGYTF. CDR3 nucleotides: TGTGCCAGCAGCGTGGGACAGGGTCCTTATATGGGCTACACCTTC. The full variable domain, rest sourced from reference TRBV9 and TRBJ1-2, is DSGVTQTPKHLITATGQRVTLRCSPRSGDLSVYWYQQSLDQGLQFLIQYYNGEERAKGNILERFSAQQFPDLHSELNLSSLELGDSALYFCASSVGQGPYMGYTFGSGTRLTVV.